These T cell receptor beta chains were read from a single sample in a study of T cells in narcolepsy. Using immunoSEQ multiplex PCR, the repertoire was profiled, and TCRdb retains in-frame clones only, with some absent. Here the sample spans roughly 20,000 clones, roughly four fifths being singletons. The sequenced material came from memory (CD45RA-) CD4+ T cells from blood. The receptors here all came from a human donor in good health. Both conserved end residues are part of each CDR3. The D gene is left open where the match is weak. Only some rows state a clone size, as once, few, many or a class for expanded clones.

J gene,V gene,D gene,clone size,CDR3 length,CDR3 DNA,CDR3 protein
TRBJ1-2,TRBV25-1,NA,NA,14,TGTGCCAGCAGTGAACTAAGGGAACGCTATGGCTACACCTTC,CASSELRERYGYTF
TRBJ1-6,TRBV4-2,NA,NA,16,TGTGCCAGCAGCCAAGGGAAGGGTGAGGATAATTCACCCCTCCACTTT,CASSQGKGEDNSPLHF
TRBJ2-2,TRBV7-3,NA,NA,12,TGTGCCAGCAGCCCCAACACCGGGGAGCTGTTTTTT,CASSPNTGELFF
TRBJ2-3,TRBV7-2,NA,few,15,TGTGCCAGCAGCTTAGAGGGGCGTAGCACAGATACGCAGTATTTT,CASSLEGRSTDTQYF
TRBJ1-2,TRBV27,NA,NA,14,TGTGCCAGCAGTTTGGGCAGGGGAGGGTTTGGCTACACCTTC,CASSLGRGGFGYTF
TRBJ1-5,TRBV7-2,NA,NA,13,TGTGCCAGCAGTGACCGGACGGATCAGCCCCAGCATTTT,CASSDRTDQPQHF
TRBJ2-7,TRBV29-1,TRBD2,NA,13,TGCAGCGTTGCCGGACTAGCGGGAGGCGAGCAGTACTTC,CSVAGLAGGEQYF
TRBJ1-2,TRBV5-1,NA,NA,15,TGCGCCAGCAGCTTGGCCCGTCCGACTCAGGATGGCTACACCTTC,CASSLARPTQDGYTF
TRBJ1-1,TRBV30,NA,NA,13,TGTGCCTGGAGTCCGGACCTGAACACTGAAGCTTTCTTT,CAWSPDLNTEAFF
TRBJ1-2,TRBV2,NA,once,13,TGTGCCAGCAGTCCGACCCCCTCGAGGGGCTACACCTTC,CASSPTPSRGYTF
TRBJ1-2,TRBV9,NA,NA,15,TGTGCCAGCAGCGTAGACGGCGAGCCAGACTATGGCTACACCTTC,CASSVDGEPDYGYTF
TRBJ2-5,TRBV29-1,NA,NA,12,TGCAGCGTTGGGGCCTGGGAGGAGACCCAGTACTTC,CSVGAWEETQYF
TRBJ2-1,TRBV2,TRBD1,NA,18,TGTGCCAGCAGTGAAAATCCCCTACAGGGGGCCGCTTCTAATGAGCAGTTCTTC,CASSENPLQGAASNEQFF
TRBJ2-7,TRBV5-8,TRBD1,NA,17,TGTGCCAGCACCACCTACCGAACCGGGACAGGTACCTACGAGCAGTACTTC,CASTTYRTGTGTYEQYF
TRBJ2-7,TRBV18,NA,once,15,TGTGCCAGCTCACCTTTGGAGGGGAGGTTGGCCGAGCAGTACTTC,CASSPLEGRLAEQYF
TRBJ1-1,TRBV5-1,NA,NA,16,TGCGCCAGCAGCTTGGCCGGACATCAGGTGAACACTGAAGCTTTCTTT,CASSLAGHQVNTEAFF
TRBJ2-1,TRBV29-1,TRBD2,few,14,TGCAGCGCCTCACTAGCGGGAGGGCACAATGAGCAGTTCTTC,CSASLAGGHNEQFF
TRBJ2-3,TRBV7-2,TRBD1,NA,16,TGTGCCAGCAGCCGAGGACTGGGACAGGCGGATCCGACGCAGTATTTT,CASSRGLGQADPTQYF
TRBJ1-5,TRBV10-3,NA,NA,17,TGTGCCATCAGTGAGTCTGACGCGGGGCCTTACAATCAGCCCCAGCATTTT,CAISESDAGPYNQPQHF
TRBJ1-2,TRBV21-1,NA,NA,15,TGTGCCAGCAGCAAGAAGACAGGGGGCGAGTATGGCTACACCTTC,CASSKKTGGEYGYTF
TRBJ1-3,TRBV6-5,NA,few,13,TGTGCCAGCAGCCAAGTGGGTGGAAACACCATATATTTT,CASSQVGGNTIYF
TRBJ2-2,TRBV5-3,NA,once,12,TGTGCCAGCAACCGAGACCCGGGGGAGCTGTTTTTT,CASNRDPGELFF
TRBJ2-7,TRBV7-9,TRBD1,NA,16,TGTGCCAGCAGCTCAAACCCGACAGGGTGGTCCTACGAGCAGTACTTC,CASSSNPTGWSYEQYF
TRBJ1-6,TRBV5-4,NA,NA,15,TGTGCCAGCAGCCCCCGGGTCTGGGGGAATTCACCCCTCCACTTT,CASSPRVWGNSPLHF
TRBJ1-6,TRBV2,NA,few,13,TGTGCCACCGGCTCGGGGGGAAATTCACCCCTCCACTTT,CATGSGGNSPLHF
TRBJ2-7,TRBV5-1,NA,NA,13,TGCGCCAGCAGCCGAGAAGGGTCCTACGAGCAGTACTTC,CASSREGSYEQYF
TRBJ2-3,TRBV7-3,TRBD2,few,19,TGTGCCAGCAGCTTAACATCCCGGACTAGCGGGGGGAACACAGATACGCAGTATTTT,CASSLTSRTSGGNTDTQYF
TRBJ2-1,TRBV5-4,NA,NA,15,TGTGCCAGCAGCGCCGGACTGCCTCTCGGCAATGAGCAGTTCTTC,CASSAGLPLGNEQFF
TRBJ1-2,TRBV2,NA,NA,12,TGTGCCAGCAGCCCAGACGACTATGGCTACACCTTC,CASSPDDYGYTF
TRBJ2-7,TRBV6-5,NA,once,13,TGTGCCAGCAGTTACTCGACAGGATACGAGCAGTACTTC,CASSYSTGYEQYF
TRBJ2-2,TRBV5-4,TRBD2,once,17,TGTGCCAGCAGCTTTCCTTCTAGCGGGGTAATCACCGGGGAGCTGTTTTTT,CASSFPSSGVITGELFF
TRBJ2-1,TRBV7-3,TRBD2,NA,18,TGTGCCAGCAGCCCTCGGACTAGCGGGGGGGCGAGTAGCAATGAGCAGTTCTTC,CASSPRTSGGASSNEQFF
TRBJ2-5,TRBV4-3,NA,once,15,TGCGCCAGCAGCCTTACCTGGACTTTACAAGAGACCCAGTACTTC,CASSLTWTLQETQYF
TRBJ1-2,TRBV6-5,NA,NA,13,TGTGCCAGCAGTTACGGGCAGGGAGGTGGCTACACCTTC,CASSYGQGGGYTF
TRBJ2-5,TRBV2,TRBD2,NA,14,TGTGCCAGCAGTCTAGCGGGGGTACAAGAGACCCAGTACTTC,CASSLAGVQETQYF
TRBJ2-7,TRBV25-1,NA,NA,15,TGTGCCAGCAGTGACCCGGGAGTTCGATCCTACGAGCAGTACTTC,CASSDPGVRSYEQYF
TRBJ2-1,TRBV6-6,TRBD2,NA,15,TGTGCCAGCAGTTACGGGACTAGCGGGGGAGTTGAGCAGTTCTTC,CASSYGTSGGVEQFF
TRBJ1-2,TRBV2,NA,NA,13,TGTGCCAGCAGTCCGACCCCTTCGAGGGGCTACACCTTC,CASSPTPSRGYTF
TRBJ1-6,TRBV4-3,TRBD1,few,16,TGCGCCAGCAGCCAATTGGAGGGACAGGGTGCTTCACCCCTCCACTTT,CASSQLEGQGASPLHF
TRBJ1-2,TRBV27,NA,NA,15,TGTGCCAGCAGTTTACGGGCAGAAGGAAACTATGGCTACACCTTC,CASSLRAEGNYGYTF
TRBJ1-4,TRBV18,NA,NA,13,TGTGCCAGCTCACGGGAGGCTAATGAAAAACTGTTTTTT,CASSREANEKLFF
TRBJ2-6,TRBV18,NA,NA,16,TGTGCCAGCTCACCAACACCGGGGTCTGGGGCCAACGTCCTGACTTTC,CASSPTPGSGANVLTF